One and the same sample provided the 27 T cell receptor beta chains below, sequenced in a study of shared clonotypes between healthy human individuals. Assay used: immunoSEQ multiplex PCR; TCRdb lists only in-frame clones, some missing. The table lists 600,000 to 750,000 clones, approximately 75% of them singletons. The sequenced sample consisted of memory CD4+ T cells sorted from blood. As for subset: CD45RA-negative fraction. Source of these receptors: a woman aged 25 to 39 in good health.

The V and J genes are TRBV14 and TRBJ2-2; D is tentatively TRBD1 or TRBD2 (5 bases each). Trimming pared 4 bases from V and 6 bases from J, leaving 18 bases between. The CDR3 extends over 16 amino acids. CDR1 is SGHDN and CDR2 is FVKESK in the germline V gene. The CDR3 loop is CASSPLGRDLAGELFF. In nucleotides, the CDR3 is TGTGCCAGCAGCCCCTTGGGAAGGGACCTTGCCGGGGAGCTGTTTTTT.

The rearrangement links TRBV6-1 to TRBJ2-2; 8 bases line up with TRBD1. The germline gives CDR1 MNHNS, CDR2 SASEGT. This CDR3 is built from 14 residues. Trimming removed 7 bases from V and 5 bases from J; junction bases left unmatched: 6. The CDR3 nucleotides read TGTGCCAGCACCGGGCAGGGGGCTACCGGGGAGCTGTTTTTT. It encodes CASTGQGATGELFF.

This rearrangement joins TRBV2 to TRBJ2-1; the D gene is possibly TRBD2 (5 bases). CDR1 SNHLY and CDR2 FYNNEI come from the germline V gene. V lost 7 bases, J lost 0 bases, and 13 bases lay in between. The CDR3 consists of 15 residues. CDR3 amino acids: CASTKSGISYNEQFF. CDR3 DNA: TGTGCCAGCACCAAGTCGGGGATCTCCTACAATGAGCAGTTCTTC.

V usage is TRBV28 and J usage is TRBJ2-3; tentatively, D is TRBD2 (6 bases). This CDR3 is 15 amino acids long. Trimming removed 7 bases from V and 3 bases from J, with 17 bases in between. Per germline, CDR1 MDHEN and CDR2 SYDVKM. DNA of the CDR3: TGTGCCAGCAATAGTCAGGGAGGAGAAACAGATACGCAGTATTTT. Amino acid sequence: CASNSQGGETDTQYF.

This clone is a singleton in its sample. The V call is TRBV27, the J call TRBJ1-3; perhaps TRBD1 as D (6 bases). This CDR3 is built from 15 residues. Germline lookup yields CDR1 MNHEY and CDR2 SMNVEV (reference sequence). V was clipped by 6 bases and J by 1 base, with 13 bases between them. CDR3: CASRRIQGSGNTIYF. CDR3 coding DNA: TGTGCCAGCAGACGAATACAGGGTTCTGGAAACACCATATATTTT.

The chain combines TRBV18 with TRBJ2-5; 7 nucleotides agree with TRBD1. Germline values: CDR1 KGHSH, CDR2 LQKENI. Losses at the gene ends were 3 bases for V and 6 bases for J; bases not matched to a gene: 4. The CDR3 has 13 residues. This CDR3 is CASSPGQIKTQYF. In nucleotides, the CDR3 is TGTGCCAGCTCACCGGGACAGATTAAGACCCAGTACTTC. Variable domain in full (rest from reference TRBV18 and TRBJ2-5): NAGVMQNPRHLVRRRGQEARLRCSPMKGHSHVYWYRQLPEEGLKFMVYLQKENIIDESGMPKERFSAEFPKEGPSILRIQQVVRGDSAAYFCASSPGQIKTQYFGPGTRLLVL.

The chain is built from TRBV11-2 and TRBJ2-1, with D possibly matching TRBD2 (6 bases). The CDR3 totals 15 residues. Between the trimmed V and J ends, which lost 1 base and 0 bases, there was a span of 7 bases. CDR1 is SGHAT, CDR2 FQNNGV, per germline. CDR3 nucleotide sequence: TGTGCCAGCAGCTTAGGAGCGGGCTCCTACAATGAGCAGTTCTTC. This translates into CASSLGAGSYNEQFF.

The V gene is TRBV7-3, the J gene TRBJ2-3, with TRBD2 matching 12 bases. Germline trimming cut 3 bases from V and 2 bases from J; bases unmatched to any gene: 3. This CDR3 has 16 amino acids. Germline-derived CDR1 and CDR2 are SGHTA and FQGTGA. CDR3 sequence reads: CASSFLAGGNTDTQYF. The CDR3 nucleotides read TGTGCCAGCAGCTTCCTAGCGGGAGGGAACACAGATACGCAGTATTTT.

This sequence joins TRBV28 and TRBJ1-2, with 8 positions matching TRBD1. CDR3 size: 15 residues. Germline V CDR1 and CDR2: MDHEN, SYDVKM. J lost 6 bases, V lost 5 bases, and 11 bases had no gene match. The CDR3 sequence is CASSPGQGIIHGYTF. CDR3 DNA: TGTGCCAGCAGTCCCGGACAGGGTATTATACATGGCTACACCTTC.

This clone was counted a single time. This rearrangement joins TRBV6-4 to TRBJ2-3; TRBD2 aligns across 9 bases. The CDR3 extends over 17 amino acids. The junction had 8 bases not matched to a gene; V was cut back by 2 bases and J by 2 bases. CDR1 and CDR2 (germline): MRHNA, SNTAGT. The CDR3 sequence is CASSDRFLAGPTDTQYF. For the CDR3, the DNA is TGTGCCAGCAGTGACAGGTTCCTAGCGGGACCCACAGATACGCAGTATTTT.

The rearrangement uses TRBV7-2 and TRBJ2-2; weak D call: TRBD1 (6 bases). This CDR3 region has 15 residues. With 5 bases removed from V and 7 bases from J, the gap between germline ends came to 17 bases. CDR1 SGHTA and CDR2 FQGNSA come from the germline V gene. The CDR3, as DNA: TGTGCCAGCAGCCCCCGGACAGTGCGTATCGGGGAGCTGTTTTTT. This sequence encodes CASSPRTVRIGELFF.

The chain employs TRBV10-1 and TRBJ2-7, with 9 bases lining up with TRBD2. In germline, CDR1 is WNHNN, CDR2 SYGVQD (reference sequence). The length of the CDR3 is 13 residues. V lost 6 bases and J lost 5; bases outside the gene matches: 5. CDR3 coding DNA: TGCGCCAGCAGCCTAGCGGGGCAGGACGAGCAGTACTTC. Its translation: CASSLAGQDEQYF.

V is TRBV19 and J is TRBJ2-5; D is undetermined. The J call may be incorrect, as the DNA end agrees better with TRBJ2-7. Germline-derived CDR1 and CDR2 are LNHDA and SQIVND (reference sequence). This CDR3 spans 14 amino acids. The CDR3 reads CASSELRIPYEQYF. In DNA, the CDR3 is TGTGCCAGTAGCGAACTGAGAATTCCCTACGAGCAGTACTTC.

The genes are TRBV19 and TRBJ2-2; the match to TRBD2 covers 8 bases. In germline, CDR1 is LNHDA, CDR2 SQIVND (reference sequence). The CDR3 contains 15 residues. The V and J ends lost 7 bases and 5 bases, in that order; junction bases with no gene match: 9. In DNA form, the CDR3 reads TGTGCCAGTACCGGATCAGCGGGAGTAACCGGGGAGCTGTTTTTT. It codes for CASTGSAGVTGELFF.

This clone occurred many times. The gene calls are TRBV5-4 and TRBJ2-1; perhaps TRBD1 as D (6 bases). The CDR3 runs to 15 residues. Germline loops: CDR1 SGHNT, CDR2 YYREEE (reference sequence). Between the trimmed V and J ends, which lost 1 base and 4 bases, there was a span of 12 bases. The CDR3 region is CASSLSRGEYNEQFF. In DNA form, the CDR3 reads TGTGCCAGCAGCTTGAGCAGGGGCGAATACAATGAGCAGTTCTTC.

This chain joins TRBV5-1 and TRBJ2-4; 10 bases align to TRBD2. This CDR3 has 17 residues. The junction had 7 bases not matched to a gene; V was cut back by 4 bases and J by 0 bases. From germline, CDR1 is SGHRS and CDR2 YFSETQ. CDR3 loop: CASSLPLAGEAKNIQYF. The CDR3 nucleotides read TGCGCCAGCAGCCTACCCCTAGCGGGAGAAGCCAAAAACATTCAGTACTTC.

This sequence joins TRBV6-5 and TRBJ2-5, with D possibly matching TRBD2 (5 bases). The better agreement between TRBJ2-7 and the DNA end casts doubt on the J call. There are 14 residues in the CDR3. In germline, CDR1 is MNHEY, CDR2 SVGAGI. CDR3 loop: CASSYTRDSYEQYF. DNA for the CDR3: TGTGCCAGCAGTTACACGAGGGATAGCTACGAGCAGTACTTC.

J is TRBJ2-5 and V is TRBV28, with 10 bases that match TRBD1. The CDR3 has 15 amino acids. The germline gives CDR1 MDHEN, CDR2 SYDVKM. With V trimmed by 4 bases and J by 5 bases, 7 bases remained unmatched. CDR3 DNA: TGTGCCAGCAGTTACTCCGGGACAGGGGTGGAGACCCAGTACTTC. Translated: CASSYSGTGVETQYF.

The rearrangement joins TRBV5-8 to TRBJ2-1; 7 positions match TRBD1. Trimming at V came to 0 bases and at J to 4 bases, leaving 4 bases not matched to a gene. In germline, CDR1 is SGHTS, CDR2 YDEGEE. The CDR3 is 15 residues long. This CDR3 reads CASSLDPGGYNEQFF. Here the CDR3 DNA reads TGTGCCAGCAGCTTGGATCCAGGGGGATACAATGAGCAGTTCTTC.

V usage is TRBV21-1 and J usage is TRBJ2-7; the table names TRBD1, a call not compared with the DNA. TRBV21-1 is a documented pseudogene. The CDR3 length is 16 residues. As DNA, the CDR3 is TGTGCCAGCAGCAAACCCCCGGACAGGGGGCTGGACGAGCAGTACTTC. Its translation: CASSKPPDRGLDEQYF.

This chain uses TRBV7-2 with TRBJ1-1, with 9 bases that match TRBD1. From germline, CDR1 is SGHTA and CDR2 FQGNSA. The J segment lost 11 bases and the V segment lost 6 bases, leaving 7 bases of the junction unmatched. The CDR3 runs to 12 residues. The CDR3 coding sequence is TGTGCCAGCAGAACCAGGACAGGGGTGGCTTTCTTT. Protein sequence: CASRTRTGVAFF.

In this sample, this clone turned up many times. The V call is TRBV5-4, the J call TRBJ1-3, with D tentatively TRBD1 (5 bases). CDR1 is SGHNT and CDR2 is YYREEE in the germline V gene (reference sequence). The CDR3 has 14 amino acids. Trimming pared 3 bases from V and 0 bases from J, leaving 7 bases between. The CDR3 region is CASSWGVSGNTIYF. Written as DNA, the CDR3 is TGTGCCAGCAGCTGGGGGGTCTCTGGAAACACCATATATTTT.

The rearrangement joins TRBV15 to TRBJ2-6, with 7 bases lining up with TRBD1. The V gene's germline CDR1 is LNHNV and CDR2 YYDKDF (reference sequence). The CDR3 extends over 16 amino acids. V dropped 5 bases and J dropped 3; count of bases not matched to a gene: 7. This CDR3 reads CATSFGQEFGANVLTF. Here the CDR3 DNA reads TGTGCCACCAGCTTTGGACAGGAATTTGGGGCCAACGTCCTGACTTTC. Complete variable domain (other parts from reference TRBV15 and TRBJ2-6): DAMVIQNPRYQVTQFGKPVTLSCSQTLNHNVMYWYQQKSSQAPKLLFHYYDKDFNNEADTPDNFQSRRPNTSFCFLDIRSPGLGDTAMYLCATSFGQEFGANVLTFGAGSRLTVL.

Details on this clone: A much larger clone lies one base from this, so it may be a read error. The rearrangement uses TRBV6-6 and TRBJ2-3; a possible D gene is TRBD2 (6 bases). The CDR3 extends over 14 amino acids. The germline V gene encodes CDR1 MNHNY and CDR2 SVGAGI (reference sequence). Trimming pared 7 bases from V and 0 bases from J, leaving 11 bases between. CDR3 DNA: TGTGCCAGCACCTACGGGGGAAGCACAGATACGCAGTATTTT. This gives the protein CASTYGGSTDTQYF.

The V and J genes are TRBV18 and TRBJ1-1; maybe TRBD1 (6 bases). Germline V gene data show CDR1 as KGHSH and CDR2 as LQKENI. The CDR3 sequence is 13 residues long. V lost 0 bases and J lost 10, with 12 bases in between. The CDR3 DNA follows: TGTGCCAGCTCACCACCCGAAGGAGGGGGAGCTTTCTTT. Protein: CASSPPEGGGAFF.

The chain uses TRBV5-4 and TRBJ2-7; TRBD2 matches 9 bases. V dropped 2 bases and J dropped 0; count of bases not matched to a gene: 3. CDR1 is SGHNT and CDR2 is YYREEE in the germline V gene (reference sequence). This CDR3 has 15 amino acids. The CDR3 region has the DNA TGTGCCAGCAGCTTAACTAGCGGGCTCTCCTACGAGCAGTACTTC. Translation gives CASSLTSGLSYEQYF.

The rearrangement links TRBV4-1 to TRBJ2-2; D gene uncertain. The ends were cut back, 7 bases at V and 4 bases at J, with 7 bases in the middle. The CDR3 sequence is 12 residues long. Germline assignment: CDR1 MGHRA and CDR2 YSYEKL. The CDR3 nucleotides read TGCGCCAGCACCGGCGGCACCGGGGAGCTGTTTTTT. This gives the protein CASTGGTGELFF.